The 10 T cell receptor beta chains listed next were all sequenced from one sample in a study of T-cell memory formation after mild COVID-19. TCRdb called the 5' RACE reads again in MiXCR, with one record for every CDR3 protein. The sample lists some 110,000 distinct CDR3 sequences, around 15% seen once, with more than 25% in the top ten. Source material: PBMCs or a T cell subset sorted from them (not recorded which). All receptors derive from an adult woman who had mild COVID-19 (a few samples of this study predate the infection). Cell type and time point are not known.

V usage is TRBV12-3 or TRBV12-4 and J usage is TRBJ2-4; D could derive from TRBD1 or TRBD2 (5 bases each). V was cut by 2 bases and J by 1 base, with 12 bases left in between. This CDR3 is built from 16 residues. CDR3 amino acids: CASSLSGSGAKNIQYF. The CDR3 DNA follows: TGTGCCAGCAGTTTATCAGGGTCGGGGGCCAAAAACATTCAGTACTTC.

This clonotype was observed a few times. CDR3 sequence (DNA): TGTGCCAGCAGCAGGGACAGTCCTAGCTCCTACGAGCAGTACTTC. This gives the protein CASSRDSPSSYEQYF. The rearrangement uses TRBV27 and TRBJ2-7, with 7 bases aligning to TRBD1. The CDR3 covers 15 residues. Germline trimming cut 6 bases from V and 0 bases from J; bases unmatched to any gene: 8. In germline, CDR1 is MNHEY, CDR2 SMNVEV (reference sequence).

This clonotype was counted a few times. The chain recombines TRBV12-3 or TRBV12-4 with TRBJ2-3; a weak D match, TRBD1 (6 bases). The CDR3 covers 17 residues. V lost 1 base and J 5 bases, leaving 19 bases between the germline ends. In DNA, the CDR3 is TGTGCCAGCAGTTTAGGACCAGGGAAGGGGGTCAGAGATACGCAGTATTTT. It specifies CASSLGPGKGVRDTQYF.

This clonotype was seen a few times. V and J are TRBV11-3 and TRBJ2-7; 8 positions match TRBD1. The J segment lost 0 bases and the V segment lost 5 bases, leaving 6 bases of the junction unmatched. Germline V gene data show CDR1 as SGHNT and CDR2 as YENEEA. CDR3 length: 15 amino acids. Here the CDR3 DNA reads TGTGCCAGCAGCACCTGGACAGGGCCCTCCTACGAGCAGTACTTC. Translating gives CASSTWTGPSYEQYF.

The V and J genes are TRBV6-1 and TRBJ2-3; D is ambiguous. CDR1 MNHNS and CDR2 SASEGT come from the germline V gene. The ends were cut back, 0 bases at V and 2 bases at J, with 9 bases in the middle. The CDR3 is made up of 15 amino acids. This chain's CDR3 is CASSEASSVTDTQYF. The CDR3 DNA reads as TGTGCCAGCAGTGAAGCGTCATCCGTCACAGATACGCAGTATTTT.

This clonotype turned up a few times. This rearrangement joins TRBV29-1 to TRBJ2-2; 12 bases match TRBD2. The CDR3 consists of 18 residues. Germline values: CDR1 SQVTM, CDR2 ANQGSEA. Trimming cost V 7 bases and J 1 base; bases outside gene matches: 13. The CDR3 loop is CSACPGTSGSGNTGELFF. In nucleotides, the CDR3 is TGCAGCGCCTGTCCCGGGACTAGCGGGTCGGGGAACACCGGGGAGCTGTTTTTT.

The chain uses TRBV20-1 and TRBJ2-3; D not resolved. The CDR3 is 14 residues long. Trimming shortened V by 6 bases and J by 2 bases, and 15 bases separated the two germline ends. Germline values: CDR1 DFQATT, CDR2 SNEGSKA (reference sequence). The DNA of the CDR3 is TGCAGTGCGTCCCAGCGACTGAACACAGATACGCAGTATTTT. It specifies CSASQRLNTDTQYF.

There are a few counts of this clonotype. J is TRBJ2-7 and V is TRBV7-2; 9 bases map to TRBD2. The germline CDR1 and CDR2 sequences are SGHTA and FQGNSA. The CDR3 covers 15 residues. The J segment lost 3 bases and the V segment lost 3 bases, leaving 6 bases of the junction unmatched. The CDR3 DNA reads TGTGCCAGCAGCTTTAGGGCTAGCGGGGTCTACGAGCAGTACTTC. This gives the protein CASSFRASGVYEQYF.

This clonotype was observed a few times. CDR3 nucleotide sequence: TGTGCCACCAGTGATTCGCGGGGGGGCCGAAGGGGCACAGATACGCAGTATTTT. Residues: CATSDSRGGRRGTDTQYF. The chain links TRBV24-1 to TRBJ2-3; TRBD2 matches at 9 bases. V was clipped by 2 bases and J by 1 base; unmatched bases: 9. This CDR3 is built from 18 residues. The germline CDR1 and CDR2 sequences are KGHDR and SFDVKD.

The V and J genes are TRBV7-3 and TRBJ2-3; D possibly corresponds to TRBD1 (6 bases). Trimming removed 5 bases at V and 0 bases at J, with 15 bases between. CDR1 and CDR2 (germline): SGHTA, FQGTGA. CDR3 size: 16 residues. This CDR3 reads CASSQRPTGSTDTQYF. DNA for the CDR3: TGTGCCAGCAGCCAAAGACCGACAGGAAGCACAGATACGCAGTATTTT.